Listed below are T cell receptor beta chains from one sample, sequenced in a study of T cell repertoires in cytomegalovirus infection. These receptors' targets are unknown. MiXCR, run by TCRdb on the reads, gives a single entry per CDR3 protein. This table holds roughly 280,000 distinct CDR3 sequences, 22% found once. The specimen comprised cultured PBMCs, sampled from culture after CMV antigen stimulation. All receptors come from a human donor in good health (CMV status not recorded). Some clones in this sample may be carry-over from other donors' samples. Both conserved end residues are part of each CDR3. The order of the fields is CDR3 DNA, CDR3 protein, J gene, clone size, D gene, V gene. A D gene is named only where the DNA matches it firmly. A clone size is listed for some rows: how often the clone was seen (once, few, many), or a class if it is expanded.

CDR3nt: TGTGCCAGCAGCTTTGCGCTAGCGGGAGGGTCATACAATGAGCAGTTCTTC
CDR3aa: CASSFALAGGSYNEQFF
j_gene: TRBJ2-1
abundance: NA
d_gene: TRBD2
v_gene: TRBV11-2

CDR3nt: TGTGCCAGCAGCCTACACAGGGGAAGAGCCTCCACAGATACGCAGTATTTT
CDR3aa: CASSLHRGRASTDTQYF
j_gene: TRBJ2-3
abundance: NA
d_gene: TRBD1
v_gene: TRBV28

CDR3nt: TGTGCCAGCCGGGGGGGTCGGACTGCAGGGTTGATCTACAATGAGCAGTTCTTC
CDR3aa: CASRGGRTAGLIYNEQFF
j_gene: TRBJ2-1
abundance: many
d_gene: TRBD2
v_gene: TRBV27

CDR3nt: TGTGCCAGCAGCTTAGCGGATATGTCGGTGTTTTTT
CDR3aa: CASSLADMSVFF
j_gene: TRBJ1-4
abundance: NA
d_gene: NA
v_gene: TRBV7-6

CDR3nt: TGTGCCAGTAGTCTACTGACCAGATACAATCAGCCCCAGCATTTT
CDR3aa: CASSLLTRYNQPQHF
j_gene: TRBJ1-5
abundance: many
d_gene: NA
v_gene: TRBV19

CDR3nt: TGTGCCAGCAGCACCGGGACAGGGGGGAGAGATGGCTACACCTTC
CDR3aa: CASSTGTGGRDGYTF
j_gene: TRBJ1-2
abundance: NA
d_gene: TRBD1
v_gene: TRBV7-3

CDR3nt: TGTGCCAGCAGCCCCCCGAGGGTAGCGGGGGAATACGAGCAGTACTTC
CDR3aa: CASSPPRVAGEYEQYF
j_gene: TRBJ2-7
abundance: few
d_gene: TRBD2
v_gene: TRBV7-9

CDR3nt: TGTGCCAGTAGCGGTTGGGAAATGGGCCAAGAGACCCAGTACTTC
CDR3aa: CASSGWEMGQETQYF
j_gene: TRBJ2-5
abundance: NA
d_gene: NA
v_gene: TRBV19

CDR3nt: TGTGCCAGCAGTGAGGGGGACAGGGCGAACACTGAAGCTTTCTTT
CDR3aa: CASSEGDRANTEAFF
j_gene: TRBJ1-1
abundance: few
d_gene: TRBD1
v_gene: TRBV25-1

CDR3nt: TGTGCCAGCAGCACCGAAGGCCGGGACAGGGGTAATTCACCCCTCCACTTT
CDR3aa: CASSTEGRDRGNSPLHF
j_gene: TRBJ1-6
abundance: few
d_gene: TRBD1
v_gene: TRBV7-9

CDR3nt: TGTGCCAGCAGCTTATCGACTGGTACCCCGAATTTT
CDR3aa: CASSLSTGTPNF
j_gene: TRBJ2-3
abundance: NA
d_gene: NA
v_gene: TRBV11-2

CDR3nt: TGTGCCAGCAGTTTATTGAGCGACTATGGCTACACCTTC
CDR3aa: CASSLLSDYGYTF
j_gene: TRBJ1-2
abundance: NA
d_gene: NA
v_gene: TRBV12-3/TRBV12-4

CDR3nt: TGTGCCAGCAGTTACGGGGGAACTAGCACAGATGCGCAGTATTTT
CDR3aa: CASSYGGTSTDAQYF
j_gene: TRBJ2-3
abundance: NA
d_gene: NA
v_gene: TRBV6-2/TRBV6-3

CDR3nt: TGTGCCAGCAGCAGGACTAGCGGTTGGACAGATACGCAGTATTTT
CDR3aa: CASSRTSGWTDTQYF
j_gene: TRBJ2-3
abundance: many
d_gene: TRBD2
v_gene: TRBV7-9

CDR3nt: TGTGCCAGCAGCTTCGAGTTGGAGACCCAGTACTTC
CDR3aa: CASSFELETQYF
j_gene: TRBJ2-5
abundance: few
d_gene: NA
v_gene: TRBV7-8

CDR3nt: TGTGCCAGCAGCTTAGGATCAGGAGCGGAAAAACTGTTTTTT
CDR3aa: CASSLGSGAEKLFF
j_gene: TRBJ1-4
abundance: many
d_gene: NA
v_gene: TRBV7-2

CDR3nt: TGTGCCAGCAGCTTAGGCGGGGCATGGGGCGAAAAACTGTTTTTT
CDR3aa: CASSLGGAWGEKLFF
j_gene: TRBJ1-4
abundance: few
d_gene: NA
v_gene: TRBV7-8

CDR3nt: TGTGCCAGCAGTGGAAAGGTGACAGCCGGGGGCACTGAAGCTTTCTTT
CDR3aa: CASSGKVTAGGTEAFF
j_gene: TRBJ1-1
abundance: few
d_gene: NA
v_gene: TRBV2

CDR3nt: TGCGCCAGCAGTTCAGGTGGCTACACCTTC
CDR3aa: CASSSGGYTF
j_gene: TRBJ1-2
abundance: NA
d_gene: NA
v_gene: TRBV10-1

CDR3nt: TGTGCCAGCAGCTTAAACATATACGAGCAGTACTTC
CDR3aa: CASSLNIYEQYF
j_gene: TRBJ2-7
abundance: few
d_gene: NA
v_gene: TRBV7-2

CDR3nt: TGTGCCAGCTCACCAATCCGAGGGGCACAGGAGCAGTTCTTC
CDR3aa: CASSPIRGAQEQFF
j_gene: TRBJ2-1
abundance: many
d_gene: NA
v_gene: TRBV18

CDR3nt: TGTGCCAGCAGTTTAAAGGGTTCCTATGGCTACACCTTC
CDR3aa: CASSLKGSYGYTF
j_gene: TRBJ1-2
abundance: many
d_gene: NA
v_gene: TRBV28

CDR3nt: TGTGCCAGCAGTGCCACAGGGGAAAGCAATCAGCCCCAGCATTTT
CDR3aa: CASSATGESNQPQHF
j_gene: TRBJ1-5
abundance: NA
d_gene: TRBD1
v_gene: TRBV28

CDR3nt: TGTGCCAGCAGCTTAGGGGGGGGGGCGACCTACAATGAGCAGTTCTTC
CDR3aa: CASSLGGGATYNEQFF
j_gene: TRBJ2-1
abundance: many
d_gene: NA
v_gene: TRBV7-2

CDR3nt: TGTGCCAGCAGTTCGACTTTTGAGAAGCAGTACTTC
CDR3aa: CASSSTFEKQYF
j_gene: TRBJ2-7
abundance: few
d_gene: NA
v_gene: TRBV6-2/TRBV6-3

CDR3nt: TGTGCCAGCAGTTTTCTGTCCCCGGACAGGGATGACAATGAGCAGTTCTTC
CDR3aa: CASSFLSPDRDDNEQFF
j_gene: TRBJ2-1
abundance: NA
d_gene: TRBD1
v_gene: TRBV28

CDR3nt: TGTGCCAGCAGTCCTCAGCCCCGGGGAGGCGGGGGCTACACCTTC
CDR3aa: CASSPQPRGGGGYTF
j_gene: TRBJ1-2
abundance: few
d_gene: NA
v_gene: TRBV28

CDR3nt: TGTGCCAGCAGCCTCGTTAGATCTTCAGATACGCAGTATTTT
CDR3aa: CASSLVRSSDTQYF
j_gene: TRBJ2-3
abundance: once
d_gene: NA
v_gene: TRBV3-1